The T cell receptor beta chain under discussion was sequenced for a study of T cell repertoires in cytomegalovirus infection. A word on this clonotype: Its specificity is unknown.

One entry per CDR3 protein, called by TCRdb with MiXCR from the reads. The sample consists of roughly 180,000 distinct CDR3 sequences, about 20% of them appearing once. The source was CD8+ T cells from cultured PBMCs, collected from culture after CMV antigen stimulation. This receptor was identified in a human donor in good health (CMV status not recorded). Some clones in this sample may be carry-over from other donors' samples.

The CDR3 reads CASSQTRGLNNGYTF. The CDR3 nucleotides are TGTGCCAGCAGCCAGACCCGGGGACTGAATAATGGCTACACCTTC. V and J are TRBV7-8 and TRBJ1-2, with D maybe TRBD1 (5 bases). The V end lost 5 bases, the J end lost 6 bases, and 19 bases lay between the germline ends. The length of the CDR3 is 15 residues. CDR1 SGHVS and CDR2 FQNEAQ come from the germline V gene.